This T cell receptor (beta chain) was identified in a study of cytomegalovirus exposure and HLA in healthy donors. Study at large: The same platform as the approximately 700 first-cohort repertoires was used for the roughly 130 validation repertoires, a later analysis reported. Whole-study findings and limits: Subsequent analysis found a tendency for first-cohort TCR clusters to co-occur within the 120 or so validation repertoires.

Repertoires were generated with immunoSEQ multiplex PCR, while TCRdb's copy carries only in-frame clones and drops some. The sample has some 120,000 clones, about 90% seen once. In the case of this clone: Its specificity is unknown.

V was trimmed by 1 base and J by 8 bases, leaving 6 bases between them. CDR1 is LNHNV and CDR2 is YYDKDF in the germline V gene (reference sequence). The CDR3 is made up of 13 amino acids. This TCR derives from a woman under 30 in good health and CMV-seronegative. The specimen was PBMCs. The rearrangement joins TRBV15 to TRBJ2-6; D unclear. This CDR3 is CATSRVPSNVLTF. Written as DNA, the CDR3 is TGTGCCACCAGCAGAGTCCCGTCCAACGTCCTGACTTTC.